Below are 9 T cell receptor beta chains sequenced from a single sample in a study of cytomegalovirus exposure and HLA in healthy donors. The PCR contained 60 Vbeta and 13 Jbeta primers. Sequencing was performed with immunoSEQ multiplex PCR; in TCRdb, only in-frame clones are kept and a portion is missing. This table holds tens of thousands of clones, 75% to 85% found once. The sequenced sample was PBMCs. Receptor source: a woman aged 40 to 49 in good health and CMV-seropositive.

Regarding this clone: Sequence at one end of the junction differs from germline and may be a read error. The chain employs TRBV15 and TRBJ1-4, with D possibly TRBD1 on 5 matching bases. The CDR3 spans 16 residues. Germline-derived CDR1 and CDR2 are LNHNV and YYDKDF (reference sequence). Here the CDR3 DNA reads TGTGCCACCGGCAGAGGAGGTTTAGGGGCTAGGGAAAAACTGTTTTTT. It codes for CATGRGGLGAREKLFF.

The chain is built from TRBV5-3 and TRBJ2-7; 7 bases are a match to TRBD1. TRBV5-3 is an ORF for which the function is uncertain. V lost 4 bases, J lost 4 bases, and 26 bases stayed unmatched. CDR3 length: 20 residues. The DNA of the CDR3 is TGTGCCAGAAGCATGCCTCGACCCATCCCGGGACAGACATATTTTTACGAGCAGTACTTC. Protein product: CARSMPRPIPGQTYFYEQYF.

The chain couples TRBV7-2 to TRBJ1-1; a weak D match, TRBD1 (5 bases). The V gene's germline CDR1 is SGHTA and CDR2 FQGNSA. The CDR3 is made up of 14 amino acids. V was cut by 5 bases and J by 6 bases, with 16 bases left in between. As DNA, the CDR3 is TGTGCCAGCAGCCCGATCGGGGGGTTCGCTGAAGCTTTCTTT. This codes for CASSPIGGFAEAFF.

The chain combines TRBV25-1 with TRBJ2-7; a possible D gene is TRBD2 (7 bases). The CDR3 covers 13 residues. The germline V gene has CDR1 MGHDK and CDR2 SYGVNS. V was pared by 6 bases and J by 3 bases, with 12 bases between. The CDR3, as DNA: TGTGCCAGCAGAAGGGAGGGGGACTACGAGCAGTACTTC. This sequence encodes CASRREGDYEQYF.

V and J are TRBV15 and TRBJ1-2; tentative D call: TRBD1 (5 bases). The CDR3 length is 16 residues. From germline, CDR1 is LNHNV and CDR2 YYDKDF (reference sequence). V lost 4 bases, J lost 6 bases, and 21 bases lay in between. CDR3 nucleotide sequence: TGTGCCACCAGCACGGACCTCCCCAGGGCAGCCGATGGCTACACCTTC. The encoded protein is CATSTDLPRAADGYTF.

J is TRBJ2-3 and V is TRBV18; tentatively, D is TRBD2 (6 bases). The CDR3 runs 11 residues. Germline lookup yields CDR1 KGHSH and CDR2 LQKENI. Trimming removed 4 bases from V and 10 bases from J, with 9 bases in between. The CDR3 here is CASSQTGAQYF. For the CDR3, the DNA is TGTGCCAGCTCACAAACGGGGGCGCAGTATTTT.

The J gene is TRBJ2-3, the V gene TRBV7-2, with TRBD2 matching over 12 bases. Looked up from germline, CDR1 is SGHTA and CDR2 is FQGNSA. The ends lost 3 bases at V and 5 bases at J; junction bases unmatched: 3. CDR3 length equals 15 residues. The CDR3 DNA sequence: TGTGCCAGCAGCTTCCGACTAGCGGGAGAAGATACGCAGTATTTT. It encodes CASSFRLAGEDTQYF.

The table lists this clone with a count of one. The chain uses TRBV7-8 and TRBJ1-6, with TRBD1 matching over 8 bases. J gave up 10 bases and V 7 bases, and 6 bases lay outside the gene matches. Looked up from germline, CDR1 is SGHVS and CDR2 is FQNEAQ. The CDR3 runs to 13 residues. CDR3 sequence reads: CASMAGGESPLHF. As DNA, the CDR3 is TGTGCCAGCATGGCAGGGGGCGAGTCACCCCTCCACTTT. Together with reference TRBV7-8 and TRBJ1-6, the CDR3 gives the full variable domain: GAGVSQSPRYKVAKRGQDVALRCDPISGHVSLFWYQQALGQGPEFLTYFQNEAQLDKSGLPSDRFFAERPEGSVSTLKIQRTQQEDSAVYLCASMAGGESPLHFGNGTRLTVT.

The chain has TRBV19 and TRBJ1-5, with D tentatively TRBD1 (5 bases). Trimming stripped 10 bases from V and 6 bases from J, with 16 bases between. Germline-derived CDR1 and CDR2 are LNHDA and SQIVND (reference sequence). The CDR3 sequence is 13 residues long. The CDR3 coding sequence is TGTGCCACCTCATTTGGGGGGACTCAGCCCCAGCATTTT. Translated, it gives CATSFGGTQPQHF.